Shown below are 28 T cell receptor beta chains from a single sample sequenced in a study of T cell responses to AZD1222 COVID-19 vaccine. Some clones are missing from TCRdb's copy, which holds only in-frame ones; the method was immunoSEQ multiplex PCR. The sample shows roughly 160,000 clones, 90% to 95% of them seen only once. Here the sequenced sample was peripheral blood, taken on day 0 of AZD1222 vaccination. The receptors come from an adult in good health.

This clone was counted a single time. This chain uses TRBV7-6 with TRBJ2-3, with D possibly being TRBD2 (5 bases). V shed 4 bases and J shed 0 bases, with 14 bases lying between them. Looked up from germline, CDR1 is SGHVS and CDR2 is FNYEAQ. The CDR3 length is 16 residues. The CDR3 is CASSSFGESSTDTQYF. As DNA, the CDR3 is TGTGCCAGCAGCTCATTTGGGGAGTCTAGCACAGATACGCAGTATTTT.

This chain links TRBV28 with TRBJ1-2, with 8 bases lining up with TRBD1. Germline loops: CDR1 MDHEN, CDR2 SYDVKM. The trim removed 4 bases at V and 5 bases at J, leaving 9 bases unmatched. The CDR3 spans 15 residues. The CDR3 DNA reads as TGTGCCAGCAGTTCCCCGGACAGGGAGGGATATGGCTACACCTTC. Protein product: CASSSPDREGYGYTF.

The chain has TRBV28 and TRBJ1-3; 10 bases fit TRBD1. The germline V gene has CDR1 MDHEN and CDR2 SYDVKM. The CDR3 has 16 amino acids. The V gene end was trimmed by 5 bases and the J gene end by 2 bases; junction bases not matched to a gene: 6. CDR3 in amino acids: CASSPPGQGTGNTIYF. In DNA form, the CDR3 reads TGTGCCAGCAGTCCTCCGGGACAGGGGACTGGAAACACCATATATTTT.

This chain joins TRBV10-3 and TRBJ2-1; maybe TRBD2 (6 bases). CDR1 is ENHRY and CDR2 is SYGVKD in the germline V gene. This CDR3 is 12 amino acids long. The ends were cut back, 4 bases at V and 8 bases at J, with 9 bases in the middle. The CDR3 loop is CAISGGEDEQFF. CDR3 DNA: TGTGCCATCAGTGGGGGGGAGGATGAGCAGTTCTTC.

The chain carries TRBV9 and TRBJ2-1, with D possibly being TRBD2 (6 bases). The CDR3 runs 17 residues. CDR1 is SGDLS and CDR2 is YYNGEE in the germline V gene. The germline V and J ends were trimmed by 2 bases and 6 bases, with 21 bases remaining between them. The CDR3 reads CASSVTSRTIRGNEQFF. In nucleotides, the CDR3 is TGTGCCAGCAGCGTCACATCCCGGACTATCCGGGGCAATGAGCAGTTCTTC.

The chain links TRBV10-3 to TRBJ2-1; tentatively, D is TRBD2 (6 bases). This CDR3 is built from 17 residues. V lost 1 base and J 5 bases, leaving 18 bases between the germline ends. Germline CDR1 and CDR2: ENHRY and SYGVKD. The CDR3 loop is CAISELGGGGADNEQFF. The CDR3 coding sequence is TGTGCCATCAGTGAGTTGGGTGGCGGCGGGGCCGACAATGAGCAGTTCTTC.

This chain uses TRBV13 with TRBJ1-4; D is unresolved. The CDR3 covers 15 residues. Germline V gives CDR1 PRHDT, CDR2 FYEKMQ (reference sequence). With 0 bases removed from V and 0 bases from J, the gap between germline ends came to 5 bases. DNA for the CDR3: TGTGCCAGCAGCTTAGGGGTAGCAACTAATGAAAAACTGTTTTTT. Translated: CASSLGVATNEKLFF.

V is TRBV6-5 and J is TRBJ1-4, with a tentative D call TRBD1 (5 bases). This CDR3 has 13 amino acids. V was pared by 6 bases and J by 11 bases, with 16 bases between. Germline CDR1 MNHEY, CDR2 SVGAGI. CDR3 loop: CASRRLGDVKLFF. CDR3 bases: TGTGCCAGCAGAAGACTGGGGGACGTGAAACTGTTTTTT.

The rearrangement joins TRBV4-1 to TRBJ2-2, with D tentatively TRBD1 (6 bases). This CDR3 spans 14 amino acids. Germline CDR1 is MGHRA and CDR2 is YSYEKL. The V end lost 8 bases, the J end lost 2 bases, and 12 bases lay between the germline ends. CDR3 in DNA: TGCGCCAGCGTTCCGGGACACAACACCGGGGAGCTGTTTTTT. Its protein is CASVPGHNTGELFF.

This sequence joins TRBV19 and TRBJ2-2; D might be TRBD2 (7 bases). Trimming removed 3 bases at V and 4 bases at J, with 15 bases between. The CDR3 spans 16 residues. In germline, CDR1 is LNHDA, CDR2 SQIVND (reference sequence). The CDR3 nucleotides read TGTGCCAGTAGTATTTTGCGGGGGCGGGGCACCGGGGAGCTGTTTTTT. This gives the protein CASSILRGRGTGELFF.

This clone was seen just once. This chain joins TRBV25-1 and TRBJ1-6, with TRBD1 matching 10 bases. Germline trimming cut 8 bases from V and 10 bases from J; bases unmatched to any gene: 14. Germline V CDR1 and CDR2: MGHDK, SYGVNS. The CDR3 runs to 16 residues. In nucleotides, the CDR3 is TGTGCCAGCTCCAAGGGACCGGGACAGGGGCAATCACCCCTCCACTTT. It is translated as CASSKGPGQGQSPLHF.

This clone has a single count. The V call is TRBV6-2 or TRBV6-3, the J call TRBJ1-1; TRBD1 matches 11 bases. The CDR3 covers 17 residues. Germline values: CDR1 MNHEY, CDR2 SVGEGT. J gave up 1 base and V 2 bases, and 6 bases lay outside the gene matches. This CDR3 is CASSYDRDRGWNTEAFF. CDR3 DNA: TGTGCCAGCAGTTACGATCGGGACAGGGGGTGGAACACTGAAGCTTTCTTT.

This chain uses TRBV6-6 with TRBJ1-4; TRBD1 is a possible D gene (5 bases). This CDR3 has 19 residues. Germline V gene data show CDR1 as MNHNY and CDR2 as SVGAGI (reference sequence). Trimming left V 5 bases short and J 0 bases short, with 22 bases between. The CDR3 sequence: CASSRFPQGLVATNEKLFF. The CDR3 nucleotides read TGTGCCAGCAGTCGTTTCCCGCAGGGCCTCGTTGCAACTAATGAAAAACTGTTTTTT.

The J gene is TRBJ1-1, the V gene TRBV14, with D perhaps matching TRBD1 (6 bases). CDR1 and CDR2 (germline): SGHDN, FVKESK. V was pared by 3 bases and J by 7 bases, with 15 bases between. The CDR3 spans 14 residues. The CDR3 sequence: CASSQLPAGVEAFF. The CDR3 DNA is TGTGCCAGCAGCCAGCTCCCCGCAGGGGTTGAAGCTTTCTTT.

This clone was observed once. V usage is TRBV7-2 and J usage is TRBJ2-7, with D possibly being TRBD1 (5 bases). Germline assignment: CDR1 SGHTA and CDR2 FQGNSA. The CDR3 loop spans 12 amino acids. The V and J ends lost 1 base and 7 bases respectively, with 8 bases between them. The CDR3 bases are TGTGCCAGCAGCTTAGTGACAGAAGAGCAGTACTTC. It is translated as CASSLVTEEQYF.

As DNA, the CDR3 is TGTGCCAGCAGTACTAGGGGGACCGGGGAGCTGTTTTTT. It encodes CASSTRGTGELFF. The chain has TRBV6-5 and TRBJ2-2, with D perhaps TRBD1 (6 bases). Germline assignment: CDR1 MNHEY and CDR2 SVGAGI. CDR3 length: 13 amino acids. The ends were cut back, 5 bases at V and 5 bases at J, with 9 bases in the middle.

The gene calls are TRBV6-1 and TRBJ1-5, with D possibly being TRBD1 (5 bases). V dropped 2 bases and J dropped 1 base, with 9 bases sitting between them. The CDR3 covers 15 residues. Germline-derived CDR1 and CDR2 are MNHNS and SASEGT. CDR3 in DNA: TGTGCCAGCAGTGAATGGAGACAGAGCAATCAGCCCCAGCATTTT. It encodes CASSEWRQSNQPQHF.

The chain has TRBV15 and TRBJ1-3; possible D gene TRBD1, 5 bases. Between the trimmed V and J ends, which lost 1 base and 8 bases, there was a span of 9 bases. The CDR3 has 13 residues. CDR1 is LNHNV and CDR2 is YYDKDF in the germline V gene (reference sequence). The CDR3 bases are TGTGCCACCAGCAGAGGGGGGGTGGACACCATATATTTT. Protein product: CATSRGGVDTIYF. Together with reference TRBV15 and TRBJ1-3, the CDR3 gives the full variable domain: DAMVIQNPRYQVTQFGKPVTLSCSQTLNHNVMYWYQQKSSQAPKLLFHYYDKDFNNEADTPDNFQSRRPNTSFCFLDIRSPGLGDTAMYLCATSRGGVDTIYFGEGSWLTVV.

This chain connects TRBV4-1 to TRBJ1-3; no clear D. Per the germline V gene, CDR1 is MGHRA and CDR2 is YSYEKL. The CDR3 extends over 17 amino acids. V was trimmed by 2 bases and J by 0 bases, leaving 14 bases between them. The CDR3 bases are TGCGCCAGCAGCCAAACCTCTATGCCGGCCTCTGGAAACACCATATATTTT. Translated: CASSQTSMPASGNTIYF.

The chain joins TRBV9 to TRBJ2-2, with a tentative D call TRBD2 (5 bases). Trimming removed 4 bases at V and 5 bases at J, with 9 bases between. This CDR3 is 13 amino acids long. Per germline, CDR1 SGDLS and CDR2 YYNGEE. Written as DNA, the CDR3 is TGTGCCAGCAGCCAGGACTGGACCGGGGAGCTGTTTTTT. Its translation is CASSQDWTGELFF.

This sequence joins TRBV27 and TRBJ2-7; D uncertain. The CDR3 contains 13 residues. V was pared by 6 bases and J by 1 base, with 10 bases between. The germline V gene has CDR1 MNHEY and CDR2 SMNVEV (reference sequence). CDR3 in amino acids: CASSQLGSYEQYF. The CDR3 nucleotides are TGTGCCAGCAGCCAACTTGGTTCCTACGAGCAGTACTTC.

This clone was picked up one time. The chain employs TRBV6-5 and TRBJ2-1; 9 bases map to TRBD1. Trimming cost V 3 bases and J 6 bases; bases outside gene matches: 6. Germline V gene lookup returns CDR1 MNHEY and CDR2 SVGAGI. The length of the CDR3 is 15 residues. The CDR3 protein is CASSYPGTGFNEQFF. CDR3 in DNA: TGTGCCAGCAGTTATCCAGGGACAGGGTTCAATGAGCAGTTCTTC.

This sequence joins TRBV19 and TRBJ1-5; the D is unclear. From germline, CDR1 is LNHDA and CDR2 SQIVND (reference sequence). Trimming shortened V by 1 base and J by 4 bases, and 11 bases separated the two germline ends. The CDR3 is 15 amino acids. The CDR3 nucleotides are TGTGCCAGTAGTATAGTCCCTGGGGTGAATCAGCCCCAGCATTTT. It specifies CASSIVPGVNQPQHF.

The chain couples TRBV5-1 to TRBJ2-2, with D possibly called TRBD1 or TRBD2 (5 bases each). V was cut by 0 bases and J by 6 bases, with 12 bases left in between. The CDR3 extends over 15 amino acids. CDR1 and CDR2 from the germline V gene are SGHRS and YFSETQ. CDR3 coding DNA: TGCGCCAGCAGCTTGGAGCCTCGGGGCCCCGGGGAGCTGTTTTTT. It encodes CASSLEPRGPGELFF.

This chain links TRBV18 with TRBJ1-1; D ambiguous. This CDR3 is 13 amino acids long. Looked up from germline, CDR1 is KGHSH and CDR2 is LQKENI. V lost 2 bases, J lost 1 base, and 5 bases lay in between. The CDR3: CASSPLGNTEAFF. DNA of the CDR3: TGTGCCAGCTCACCATTGGGGAACACTGAAGCTTTCTTT.

The V call is TRBV7-2, the J call TRBJ2-5; TRBD2 matches at 8 bases. The V gene end was trimmed by 3 bases and the J gene end by 7 bases; junction bases not matched to a gene: 7. Per germline, CDR1 SGHTA and CDR2 FQGNSA. The CDR3 runs to 14 residues. In DNA, the CDR3 is TGTGCCAGCAGCTTGTGGACTAGCTTAGGGACCCAGTACTTC. It translates to CASSLWTSLGTQYF.

The gene calls are TRBV29-1 and TRBJ1-2; 8 bases align to TRBD1. The CDR3 contains 13 residues. The germline V gene encodes CDR1 SQVTM and CDR2 ANQGSEA. Trimming took 5 bases from V and 2 from J; bases not matched to a gene: 4. CDR3 amino acids: CSVSRTGNYGYTF. In DNA, the CDR3 is TGCAGCGTTTCGAGGACAGGGAACTATGGCTACACCTTC.

This clone was seen just once. The rearrangement links TRBV6-6 to TRBJ2-7; no definite D call. The CDR3 loop spans 11 amino acids. The V end was cut by 5 bases, the J end by 7 bases, with 9 bases between. The germline V gene has CDR1 MNHNY and CDR2 SVGAGI (reference sequence). The CDR3: CASSPLGEQYF. The CDR3 bases are TGTGCCAGCAGTCCCTTAGGAGAGCAGTACTTC.